These 24 T cell receptor beta chains came from one sample sequenced in a study of blood T cell repertoires in COVID-19. Libraries were prepared by immunoSEQ multiplex PCR; TCRdb keeps only in-frame clonotypes and omits some of them. The profile shows some 210,000 clones, almost 85% of them singletons. Sequences were obtained from peripheral blood. The origin of the receptors is a woman aged 40 to 50 with acute or convalescent COVID-19.

The chain employs TRBV5-1 and TRBJ2-1; TRBD2 matches 12 bases. Germline V gene sequence: CDR1 SGHRS, CDR2 YFSETQ. The V and J ends lost 4 bases and 7 bases, in that order; junction bases with no gene match: 3. The CDR3 spans 14 residues. CDR3 amino acids: CASSPSGGANEQFF. The CDR3 region has the DNA TGCGCCAGCAGCCCTAGCGGGGGGGCGAATGAGCAGTTCTTC.

The chain uses TRBV19 and TRBJ1-1; the D gene is possibly TRBD1 (6 bases). CDR1 and CDR2 from the germline V gene are LNHDA and SQIVND (reference sequence). V was trimmed by 2 bases and J by 4 bases, leaving 14 bases between them. CDR3 length: 15 residues. The DNA for the CDR3 is TGTGCCAGTAGTATATTCGGGGGGCTGAGCACTGAAGCTTTCTTT. The encoded protein is CASSIFGGLSTEAFF.

The rearrangement joins TRBV5-5 to TRBJ1-2; D may be TRBD1 (5 bases). The V gene's germline CDR1 is SGHKS and CDR2 YYEKEE (reference sequence). The CDR3 covers 15 residues. V lost 2 bases to trimming and J lost 6 bases, with 17 bases between them. The CDR3 spells CASSFNPTGIDGYTF. The CDR3 bases are TGTGCCAGCAGCTTTAATCCAACAGGTATCGATGGCTACACCTTC.

The CDR3 sequence is CASSYGTGGARGYTF. CDR3 DNA sequence: TGTGCCAGCAGTTACGGGACAGGGGGCGCGCGGGGCTACACCTTC. The chain combines TRBV6-5 with TRBJ1-2; TRBD1 agrees at 12 bases. Germline CDR1 and CDR2: MNHEY and SVGAGI. The CDR3 extends over 15 amino acids. Trimming at V came to 2 bases and at J to 8 bases, leaving 6 bases not matched to a gene.

V and J are TRBV2 and TRBJ1-2, with TRBD1 matching over 8 bases. The ends lost 4 bases at V and 3 bases at J; junction bases unmatched: 10. The germline gives CDR1 SNHLY, CDR2 FYNNEI. This CDR3 contains 16 residues. The CDR3 DNA reads TGTGCCAGCAGTGTGTCTACAGGGGGAGGGGACTATGGCTACACCTTC. Protein product: CASSVSTGGGDYGYTF.

The chain joins TRBV27 to TRBJ1-1, with a possible D match to TRBD1 (5 bases). CDR1 MNHEY and CDR2 SMNVEV come from the germline V gene (reference sequence). CDR3 length: 13 residues. V lost 8 bases and J lost 1, with 11 bases in between. CDR3 region: CASRGGANTEAFF. Here the CDR3 DNA reads TGTGCCAGCCGCGGAGGGGCGAACACTGAAGCTTTCTTT.

V is TRBV5-1 and J is TRBJ2-1, with 15 positions matching TRBD2. Germline CDR1 reads SGHRS; CDR2 reads YFSETQ. V dropped 2 bases and J dropped 3; count of bases not matched to a gene: 6. The CDR3 covers 18 residues. This CDR3 reads CASSFTGLAGGLYNEQFF. Here the CDR3 DNA reads TGCGCCAGCAGCTTTACGGGACTAGCGGGGGGCCTCTACAATGAGCAGTTCTTC. The whole variable domain, filled in from reference TRBV5-1 and TRBJ2-1, reads KAGVTQTPRYLIKTRGQQVTLSCSPISGHRSVSWYQQTPGQGLQFLFEYFSETQRNKGNFPGRFSGRQFSNSRSEMNVSTLELGDSALYLCASSFTGLAGGLYNEQFFGPGTRLTVL.

The chain is built from TRBV5-6 and TRBJ2-3; D gene ambiguous. The germline gives CDR1 SGHDT, CDR2 YYEEEE. CDR3 length: 16 residues. The V gene lost 4 bases and the J gene lost 0 bases, with 15 bases spanning the gap. In DNA, the CDR3 is TGTGCCAGCAGCCGTACGGCGGCCCTAAGCACAGATACGCAGTATTTT. Its translation is CASSRTAALSTDTQYF.

The CDR3 DNA reads as TGTGCCATCCGGGTCTCCGCTGAAGCTTTCTTT. Translating gives CAIRVSAEAFF. The chain carries TRBV21-1 and TRBJ1-1. TRBV21-1 is a documented pseudogene. The CDR3 sequence is 11 residues long.

This chain links TRBV30 with TRBJ2-1; TRBD2 agrees at 10 bases. The CDR3 extends over 24 amino acids. V shed 2 bases, J shed 0 bases, and the junction held 28 bases outside the gene matches. Germline CDR1 is GTSNPN and CDR2 is SVGIG (reference sequence). CDR3: CAWSPTLRGPLAGLSKSSYNEQFF. CDR3 sequence (DNA): TGTGCCTGGAGTCCGACCCTCCGGGGTCCACTAGCGGGACTATCGAAGAGCTCCTACAATGAGCAGTTCTTC.

The sample holds a few counts of this clone. V is TRBV18 and J is TRBJ1-2, with D perhaps matching TRBD1 (6 bases). Germline CDR1 reads KGHSH; CDR2 reads LQKENI. This CDR3 contains 16 residues. The germline V and J ends were trimmed by 2 bases and 3 bases, with 16 bases remaining between them. The CDR3 DNA reads as TGTGCCAGCTCACCAGGGGCACAGGGTTCGTACTATGGCTACACCTTC. This codes for CASSPGAQGSYYGYTF.

This chain connects TRBV10-3 to TRBJ1-6; unclear D gene. Germline CDR1 reads ENHRY; CDR2 reads SYGVKD. Trimming removed 10 bases at V and 5 bases at J, with 18 bases between. The CDR3 has 15 residues. CDR3 nucleotide sequence: TGTGCCACACGGTTTTCGGACTCAGATAATTCACCCCTCCACTTT. Translated, it gives CATRFSDSDNSPLHF.

The rearrangement uses TRBV30 and TRBJ2-1; D unresolved. This CDR3 is built from 13 residues. V lost 0 bases and J lost 0, with 3 bases in between. In germline, CDR1 is GTSNPN, CDR2 SVGIG (reference sequence). CDR3 residues: CAWSVGSYNEQFF. The CDR3 nucleotides are TGTGCCTGGAGTGTCGGCTCCTACAATGAGCAGTTCTTC.

The chain recombines TRBV6-2 or TRBV6-3 with TRBJ2-3; 10 bases fit TRBD1. V lost 5 bases to trimming and J lost 6 bases; unmatched junction nucleotides: 17. CDR1 is MNHEY, CDR2 SVGEGT, per germline. The CDR3 length is 18 residues. The CDR3 bases are TGTGCCAGCAGTACAACCACCTTCGACAGGGGGCGGGTGGATACGCAGTATTTT. Protein product: CASSTTTFDRGRVDTQYF.

A few counts support this clone. The CDR3 here is CASSGTVKENIQYF. CDR3 in DNA: TGCGCCAGCAGCGGCACAGTAAAAGAAAACATTCAGTACTTC. V and J are TRBV5-1 and TRBJ2-4; D ambiguous. Trimming took off 4 bases at V and 5 bases at J, with 13 bases between the two ends. The CDR3 is 14 amino acids. Germline-derived CDR1 and CDR2 are SGHRS and YFSETQ.

The chain combines TRBV6-4 with TRBJ1-2, with TRBD1 matching 9 bases. The CDR3 sequence is 15 residues long. After removal of 0 bases from V and 3 bases from J, the junction contained 2 bases not matched to a gene. CDR1 is MRHNA, CDR2 SNTAGT, per germline. CDR3 protein: CASSDSGTGHYGYTF. The DNA for the CDR3 is TGTGCCAGCAGTGACTCCGGGACAGGGCACTATGGCTACACCTTC.

The V call is TRBV27, the J call TRBJ2-2; 10 bases agree with TRBD1. With V trimmed by 4 bases and J by 5 bases, 4 bases remained unmatched. The CDR3 spans 15 residues. In germline, CDR1 is MNHEY, CDR2 SMNVEV (reference sequence). The CDR3 sequence is CASSSRQGATGELFF. For the CDR3, the DNA is TGTGCCAGCAGTTCTCGACAGGGGGCGACCGGGGAGCTGTTTTTT.

The chain combines TRBV11-2 with TRBJ2-1; D may be TRBD2 (6 bases). Germline loops: CDR1 SGHAT, CDR2 FQNNGV. The CDR3 totals 16 residues. The V end was cut by 0 bases, the J end by 4 bases, with 13 bases between. CDR3 bases: TGTGCCAGCAGCTTAGAGCAACTAGCAGGTTACAATGAGCAGTTCTTC. It encodes CASSLEQLAGYNEQFF. The full variable domain, completed using reference TRBV11-2 and TRBJ2-1, is EAGVAQSPRYKIIEKRQSVAFWCNPISGHATLYWYQQILGQGPKLLIQFQNNGVVDDSQLPKDRFSAERLKGVDSTLKIQPAKLEDSAVYLCASSLEQLAGYNEQFFGPGTRLTVL.

This clone occurred a few times. The V gene is TRBV9, the J gene TRBJ1-4; 10 nucleotides match TRBD1. This CDR3 has 16 residues. V gave up 0 bases and J gave up 1 base; unmatched junction bases: 0. Germline V CDR1 and CDR2: SGDLS, YYNGEE. CDR3: CASSVGTGGTNEKLFF. The CDR3 nucleotides read TGTGCCAGCAGCGTAGGGACAGGGGGAACTAATGAAAAACTGTTTTTT.

The CDR3 nucleotides read TGTGCCAGTAGTTCAGGACAGGGGGCATGGACTGAAGCTTTCTTT. It codes for CASSSGQGAWTEAFF. The chain has TRBV19 and TRBJ1-1; 11 bases match TRBD1. The junction had 7 bases not matched to a gene; V was cut back by 5 bases and J by 5 bases. The CDR3 runs to 15 residues. Per the germline V gene, CDR1 is LNHDA and CDR2 is SQIVND (reference sequence).

CDR3 sequence: CASSYSAGETDTQYF. The CDR3 bases are TGTGCCAGCAGTTACTCGGCGGGAGAGACAGATACGCAGTATTTT. The chain combines TRBV6-5 with TRBJ2-3; 7 bases are shared with TRBD2. The CDR3 consists of 15 residues. Germline V gives CDR1 MNHEY, CDR2 SVGAGI. V was pared by 0 bases and J by 3 bases, with 3 bases of the junction left unmatched.

The rearrangement uses TRBV3-1 (or the pseudogene TRBV3-2) and TRBJ1-2; the D is unclear. CDR3 size: 13 residues. CDR1 is LGHDT, CDR2 YNNKEL, per germline (reference sequence). The V end was cut by 5 bases, the J end by 5 bases, with 12 bases between. CDR3 loop: CASSKGALYGYTF. The CDR3 nucleotides are TGTGCCAGCAGCAAGGGAGCCCTTTATGGCTACACCTTC.

The chain couples TRBV7-3 to TRBJ1-5; D is unclear. In germline, CDR1 is SGHTA, CDR2 FQGTGA. Trimming pared 1 base from V and 4 bases from J, leaving 5 bases between. This CDR3 comprises 13 residues. The CDR3 spells CASSLSSNQPQHF. The CDR3 DNA follows: TGTGCCAGCAGCTTAAGTTCAAATCAGCCCCAGCATTTT.

This sequence joins TRBV2 and TRBJ2-3; 13 bases map to TRBD2. Unmatched junction bases numbered 9, after V lost 2 bases and J lost 10 bases. CDR3 size: 16 residues. Per germline, CDR1 SNHLY and CDR2 FYNNEI. CDR3 residues: CASSERTSGGILAQYF. For the CDR3, the DNA is TGTGCCAGCAGTGAAAGGACTAGCGGGGGAATATTGGCGCAGTATTTT.